Listed below are T cell receptor beta chains from one sample, sequenced in a study of T cells after yellow fever vaccination. Via MiXCR, TCRdb re-called the 5' RACE reads, giving one row per CDR3 protein. The sample lists about 550,000 distinct CDR3 sequences, 15% to 20% seen once, with 13% to 15% in the top ten. The material was PBMCs, obtained 15 days after the yellow fever booster vaccination. These TCRs come from a man under 40 who received the YFV17D yellow fever vaccine. Both conserved end residues are part of each CDR3. The order of the fields is clone size, D gene, V gene, J gene, CDR3 DNA, CDR3 protein. D genes are given only for firm matches. Not every row has a clone size; where given, it reads once, few, many or a size class.

NA,NA,TRBV5-1,TRBJ2-3,TGCGCCAGCAGCTCCATCAGCGGCAGAGGCACAGATACGCAGTATTTT,CASSSISGRGTDTQYF
few,TRBD2,TRBV28,TRBJ2-2,TGTGCCAGCAGTCCTCTAGCGGGGGCGAACACCGGGGAGCTGTTTTTT,CASSPLAGANTGELFF
NA,NA,TRBV27,TRBJ1-1,TGTGCCAGCAGTTTATCACAGTACACTGAAGCTTTCTTT,CASSLSQYTEAFF
NA,TRBD2,TRBV5-1,TRBJ2-7,TGCGCCAGCACACGGGAGGGCAAATCGGGTTACGAGCAGTACTTC,CASTREGKSGYEQYF
few,NA,TRBV20-1,TRBJ2-7,TGCAGTGCTAGAGATGCACTATACTACGAGCAGTACTTC,CSARDALYYEQYF
NA,NA,TRBV5-5,TRBJ2-3,TGTGCCAGCATCCGGATCGGGCTAGGTACGCAGTATTTT,CASIRIGLGTQYF
few,TRBD1,TRBV28,TRBJ2-1,TGTGCCAGCAGTTTATTGGGATACAGGGGCGGCTCCTACAATGAGCAGTTCTTC,CASSLLGYRGGSYNEQFF
NA,NA,TRBV12-3/TRBV12-4,TRBJ2-7,TGTGCCAGCAGTTTAGATGCGAGCGGTCCCTACGAGCAGTACTTC,CASSLDASGPYEQYF
few,NA,TRBV12-3/TRBV12-4,TRBJ1-5,TGTGCCAGCAGCCTTAGGGCAACGGATACGGCCCAGCATTTT,CASSLRATDTAQHF
NA,NA,TRBV18,TRBJ1-2,TGTGCCAGCTCACCAAAGGACGGAACCTATGGCTACACCTTC,CASSPKDGTYGYTF
many,NA,TRBV4-3,TRBJ2-1,TGCGCCAGCAGCCAGGAGCTACTCAGTACTGAGCAGTTCTTC,CASSQELLSTEQFF
NA,TRBD1,TRBV9,TRBJ2-7,TGTGCCAGCAGCGTACAGGGGGCCAGCGAGCAGTACTTC,CASSVQGASEQYF
NA,TRBD1,TRBV29-1,TRBJ2-6,TGCAGCGCCACAGGGGGCGATTCCTCCAACGTCCTGACTTTC,CSATGGDSSNVLTF
few,NA,TRBV20-1,TRBJ2-3,TGCAGTGCTTTGACCGGGCGGGCGCAGTATTTT,CSALTGRAQYF
NA,NA,TRBV29-1,TRBJ2-1,TGCAGCGAGACTGGACCTACCAATGAGCAGTTCTTC,CSETGPTNEQFF
NA,TRBD2,TRBV7-2,TRBJ2-7,TGTGCCAGCAGCTTAAGACTAGCGGGAGGCCCCTACGAGCAGTACTTC,CASSLRLAGGPYEQYF
few,NA,TRBV5-6,TRBJ2-3,TGTGCCAGCAGCTTGGGTCGGACATTAACGCAGTATTTT,CASSLGRTLTQYF
many,TRBD2,TRBV5-1,TRBJ2-3,TGCGCCAGCAGCGGGGAGACTAGCGGGAACACAGATACGCAGTATTTT,CASSGETSGNTDTQYF
few,NA,TRBV7-9,TRBJ1-1,TGTGCCAGCAGCTCCATATACGGTAACACTGAAGCTTTCTTT,CASSSIYGNTEAFF
few,NA,TRBV2,TRBJ2-1,TGTGCCAGCAGTGACCTCCCTAGCGAGACCTACAATGAGCAGTTCTTC,CASSDLPSETYNEQFF
NA,NA,TRBV20-1,TRBJ2-3,TGCAGTGCTTCCCGTGGTTCAGCGGATACGCAGTATTTT,CSASRGSADTQYF
NA,TRBD1,TRBV5-1,TRBJ2-7,TGCGCCAGCAGCTTGGATGGGGCAGGGGGCCGATCCGAGCAGTACTTC,CASSLDGAGGRSEQYF
NA,TRBD1,TRBV6-2/TRBV6-3,TRBJ2-7,TGTGCCAGCAATTGGGACAGCCAAAACTACGAGCAGTACTTC,CASNWDSQNYEQYF